Presented here are 30 T cell receptor beta chains from one specimen sequenced in a study of T-cell reconstitution after alpha-beta-depleted transplantation in children. It was with unique molecular identifiers that the TCRbeta library was prepared. Each CDR3 protein gets one entry after TCRdb re-called the PCR reads with MiXCR. The data show approximately 47,000 distinct CDR3 sequences, with around 56% seen just once and around two fifths held by the top ten. Here the sequenced sample was peripheral blood, taken before TCRalphabeta/CD19-depleted stem cell transplant. All receptors come from a boy in the first two years of life with SCID, due to receive a stem cell transplant.

This rearrangement joins TRBV6-4 to TRBJ2-3; 8 nucleotides agree with TRBD2. V gave up 0 bases and J gave up 1 base; unmatched junction bases: 3. There are 16 residues in the CDR3. Germline V lookup: CDR1 MRHNA, CDR2 SNTAGT. Here the CDR3 reads CASSDSNGGGTDTQYF. Written as DNA, the CDR3 is TGTGCCAGCAGTGACTCGAACGGGGGGGGCACAGATACGCAGTATTTT.

This clonotype was picked up many times. The gene calls are TRBV9 and TRBJ2-1; D possibly corresponds to TRBD1 (6 bases). The CDR3 totals 16 residues. Trimming shortened V by 0 bases and J by 3 bases, and 13 bases separated the two germline ends. CDR1 SGDLS and CDR2 YYNGEE come from the germline V gene. The CDR3 here is CASSVGDTTFYNEQFF. For the CDR3, the DNA is TGTGCCAGCAGCGTAGGGGACACTACATTCTACAATGAGCAGTTCTTC.

This chain links TRBV7-3 with TRBJ2-2; TRBD1 matches at 11 bases. The CDR3 consists of 15 residues. J was trimmed by 9 bases and V by 4 bases; bases with no gene match: 7. CDR1 and CDR2 (germline): SGHTA, FQGTGA. The CDR3: CASSSGTGGSRELFF. For the CDR3, the DNA is TGTGCCAGCAGCTCAGGGACAGGGGGTTCACGGGAGCTGTTTTTT.

CDR3 nucleotide sequence: TGTGCCAGCAGCTATCCCGAGGTCGGCGAGCAGTACTTC. Encoded protein: CASSYPEVGEQYF. This chain links TRBV12-3 or TRBV12-4 with TRBJ2-7; no clear D gene. V was pared by 6 bases and J by 6 bases, with 15 bases between. This CDR3 contains 13 residues.

This clonotype was detected a few times. V gene TRBV5-1 combines with J gene TRBJ2-3; perhaps D is TRBD1 or TRBD2 (5 bases each). CDR3 length equals 14 residues. V was cut by 4 bases and J by 2 bases, with 11 bases left in between. Germline V CDR1 and CDR2: SGHRS, YFSETQ. The CDR3 loop reads CASSEGSVTDTQYF. The CDR3 DNA reads as TGCGCCAGCAGCGAGGGGTCTGTCACAGATACGCAGTATTTT.

The chain uses TRBV27 and TRBJ2-7; D may correspond to TRBD1 or TRBD2 (5 bases each). In germline, CDR1 is MNHEY, CDR2 SMNVEV (reference sequence). This CDR3 has 14 residues. V was shortened by 3 bases and J by 1 base, with 10 bases between the two germline ends. In nucleotides, the CDR3 is TGTGCCAGCAGTTTTCGGGACGGATCCTACGAGCAGTACTTC. Its protein product is CASSFRDGSYEQYF.

V gene TRBV5-1 combines with J gene TRBJ2-1, with D unresolved. Trimming took 4 bases from V and 9 from J, leaving 11 bases between them. This CDR3 spans 12 amino acids. Germline CDR1 and CDR2: SGHRS and YFSETQ. The DNA for the CDR3 is TGCGCCAGCAGCCGTGATCCTGGTGAGCAGTTCTTC. This translates into CASSRDPGEQFF.

In this sample, this clonotype turned up a few times. This chain joins TRBV5-1 and TRBJ2-5; D unclear. Deletions cut 0 bases from V and 5 bases from J, with 11 bases between. The CDR3 is 14 amino acids. Per the germline V gene, CDR1 is SGHRS and CDR2 is YFSETQ. The CDR3 sequence is CASSLVIGLETQYF. The CDR3, as DNA: TGCGCCAGCAGCTTGGTCATAGGGCTCGAGACCCAGTACTTC.

The rearrangement uses TRBV10-2 and TRBJ2-5; 8 nucleotides match TRBD2. The CDR3 runs to 12 residues. The V gene's germline CDR1 is WSHSY and CDR2 SAAADI. V shed 11 bases and J 9 bases; nucleotides not matched to a gene: 11. CDR3 coding DNA: TGCGCCTGCACGAACCCGACTAGCGCCCAGTACTTC. It translates to CACTNPTSAQYF.

The chain employs TRBV28 and TRBJ1-2; TRBD1 aligns across 9 bases. The CDR3 extends over 18 amino acids. Germline V gene data show CDR1 as MDHEN and CDR2 as SYDVKM. J gave up 8 bases and V 5 bases, and 21 bases lay outside the gene matches. DNA for the CDR3: TGTGCCAGCAGTCTTCATGGCGGGGACAGGGCTCGACTCGGGGGCTACACCTTC. Amino acid sequence: CASSLHGGDRARLGGYTF.

The rearrangement joins TRBV27 to TRBJ2-4, with 8 bases that match TRBD2. With 2 bases clipped from V and 3 bases from J, the junction kept 6 bases outside the gene matches. Germline V lookup: CDR1 MNHEY, CDR2 SMNVEV (reference sequence). This CDR3 is 16 amino acids long. Here the CDR3 reads CASSLAGAGGKNIQYF. As DNA, the CDR3 is TGTGCCAGCAGTTTAGCAGGGGCGGGGGGCAAAAACATTCAGTACTTC.

Many counts were recorded for this clonotype. The chain employs TRBV6-4 and TRBJ1-1; D remains ambiguous. The CDR3 has 13 residues. Germline CDR1 and CDR2: MRHNA and SNTAGT. The V end was cut by 4 bases, the J end by 6 bases, with 12 bases between. The CDR3 DNA reads as TGTGCCAGCAGTGGGACGTGGGAGGCTGAAGCTTTCTTT. Translation: CASSGTWEAEAFF.

This clonotype was detected only a few times. The rearrangement joins TRBV6-1 to TRBJ1-2; 9 bases agree with TRBD1. Germline lookup yields CDR1 MNHNS and CDR2 SASEGT. V lost 8 bases, J lost 6 bases, and 13 bases stayed unmatched. This CDR3 comprises 15 residues. The CDR3 spells CASSETGQGGNGYTF. The DNA for the CDR3 is TGTGCCAGCTCTGAAACGGGACAGGGCGGTAATGGCTACACCTTC.

The chain carries TRBV5-6 and TRBJ2-7; D may match TRBD1 or TRBD2 (5 bases each). From germline, CDR1 is SGHDT and CDR2 YYEEEE. CDR3 length: 16 residues. V lost 0 bases, J lost 3 bases, and 16 bases lay in between. As DNA, the CDR3 is TGTGCCAGCAGCTTGGGGGTAAAGGGGACGAGCTACGAGCAGTACTTC. Protein product: CASSLGVKGTSYEQYF.

Only a few counts were recorded for this clonotype. V and J are TRBV5-6 and TRBJ1-2; D uncertain. V was cut by 5 bases and J by 2 bases, with 7 bases left in between. The CDR3 sequence is 12 residues long. The germline V gene has CDR1 SGHDT and CDR2 YYEEEE. DNA for the CDR3: TGTGCCAGCAGTTCAAGGAACTATGGCTACACCTTC. Its protein is CASSSRNYGYTF.

This sequence joins TRBV20-1 and TRBJ1-5; the D is unclear. The CDR3 length is 15 residues. CDR1 and CDR2 from the germline V gene are DFQATT and SNEGSKA (reference sequence). Trimming took off 2 bases at V and 0 bases at J, with 11 bases between the two ends. As DNA, the CDR3 is TGCAGTGCTAGAAGCGGCGCTAATAGCAATCAGCCCCAGCATTTT. The encoded protein is CSARSGANSNQPQHF.

This clonotype came up a few times. The chain joins TRBV2 to TRBJ2-7, with D tentatively TRBD2 (5 bases). Trimming removed 8 bases from V and 1 base from J, with 15 bases in between. CDR3 length: 14 residues. Germline values: CDR1 SNHLY, CDR2 FYNNEI. This CDR3 is CASVVDRLSYEQYF. The CDR3 bases are TGTGCCAGCGTGGTTGATCGACTATCCTACGAGCAGTACTTC.

The chain recombines TRBV4-2 with TRBJ1-4; D uncertain. V dropped 0 bases and J dropped 5 bases, with 13 bases sitting between them. The CDR3 extends over 16 amino acids. CDR1 is LGHNA and CDR2 is YNFKEQ in the germline V gene. The CDR3 sequence: CASSQEGGPMNEKLFF. Here the CDR3 DNA reads TGTGCCAGCAGCCAAGAAGGAGGACCGATGAATGAAAAACTGTTTTTT.

The genes are TRBV20-1 and TRBJ2-3, with a weak D call TRBD1 (6 bases). Trimming stripped 0 bases from V and 6 bases from J, with 16 bases between. The germline CDR1 and CDR2 sequences are DFQATT and SNEGSKA (reference sequence). CDR3 length equals 15 residues. CDR3 bases: TGCAGTGCTAGAGATCTCAGGGGCCAGCTGGATACGCAGTATTTT. Protein product: CSARDLRGQLDTQYF.

CDR3 DNA sequence: TGTGCCAGCAGCCCCATCGACAGGGACGACGAGCAGTACTTC. Translating gives CASSPIDRDDEQYF. This chain links TRBV7-8 with TRBJ2-7; TRBD1 aligns across 7 bases. This CDR3 is built from 14 residues. Trimming removed 5 bases from V and 5 bases from J; junction bases left unmatched: 9. Germline CDR1 SGHVS, CDR2 FQNEAQ.

The chain carries TRBV4-3 and TRBJ2-3; 12 nucleotides match TRBD2. The germline CDR1 and CDR2 sequences are LGHNA and YSLEER. Losses at the gene ends were 4 bases for V and 5 bases for J; bases not matched to a gene: 10. The CDR3 totals 17 residues. CDR3 residues: CASSLRSTSGGIDTQYF. In DNA form, the CDR3 reads TGCGCCAGCAGCCTAAGGTCGACTAGCGGGGGTATAGATACGCAGTATTTT.

The chain uses TRBV3-1 and TRBJ1-3, with 8 bases identical to TRBD1. Per the germline V gene, CDR1 is LGHDT and CDR2 is YNNKEL (reference sequence). The CDR3 spans 18 residues. Trimming cost V 6 bases and J 0 bases; bases outside gene matches: 13. CDR3 protein: CASSFRQGALPSGNTIYF. The CDR3 DNA reads as TGTGCCAGCAGTTTCCGGCAGGGGGCCCTCCCCTCTGGAAACACCATATATTTT. Supplemented by reference TRBV3-1 and TRBJ1-3, the full variable domain reads DTAVSQTPKYLVTQMGNDKSIKCEQNLGHDTMYWYKQDSKKFLKIMFSYNNKELIINETVPNRFSPKSPDKAHLNLHINSLELGDSAVYFCASSFRQGALPSGNTIYFGEGSWLTVV.

This clonotype has only a few counts. The chain combines TRBV7-9 with TRBJ2-7, with D unresolved. This CDR3 comprises 13 residues. The V gene's germline CDR1 is SEHNR and CDR2 FQNEAQ (reference sequence). The V gene lost 5 bases and the J gene lost 3 bases, with 11 bases spanning the gap. The chain's CDR3 is CASSPWADYEQYF. The CDR3 nucleotides read TGTGCCAGCAGCCCCTGGGCAGACTACGAGCAGTACTTC.

V is TRBV20-1 and J is TRBJ1-1, with D maybe TRBD1 (5 bases). Trimming left V 6 bases short and J 2 bases short, with 10 bases between. The CDR3 length is 12 residues. CDR1 and CDR2 (germline): DFQATT, SNEGSKA (reference sequence). The CDR3 reads CSALTVNTEAFF. The CDR3 nucleotides read TGCAGTGCCCTGACAGTAAACACTGAAGCTTTCTTT.

In the case of this clonotype: An end of the junction does not agree with germline; a read error may underlie this. This chain links TRBV12-3 or TRBV12-4 with TRBJ1-2, with TRBD1 matching over 9 bases. The CDR3 extends over 16 amino acids. CDR3 in DNA: TGTGCCAGCAGTTTAGCAGGACAGGGGCCCGGCTATGGCGACACCTTC. As protein: CASSLAGQGPGYGDTF.

The chain uses TRBV15 and TRBJ1-1; D gene uncertain. Looked up from germline, CDR1 is LNHNV and CDR2 is YYDKDF (reference sequence). V lost 1 base and J 6 bases, leaving 12 bases between the germline ends. The CDR3 has 14 amino acids. The CDR3 sequence: CATSRAPRESEAFF. CDR3 DNA sequence: TGTGCCACCAGCAGAGCGCCTCGGGAGTCTGAAGCTTTCTTT.

V gene TRBV5-6 combines with J gene TRBJ2-5; weak D call: TRBD1 (6 bases). CDR1 SGHDT and CDR2 YYEEEE come from the germline V gene. V shed 4 bases and J shed 5 bases, with 6 bases lying between them. The CDR3 contains 11 residues. CDR3: CASSGGETQYF. In DNA form, the CDR3 reads TGTGCCAGCAGCGGGGGCGAGACCCAGTACTTC.

A single count supports this clonotype. The chain has TRBV11-1 and TRBJ2-1, with D unresolved. CDR1 SGHAT and CDR2 FQDESV come from the germline V gene (reference sequence). This CDR3 comprises 13 residues. Trimming took 5 bases from V and 5 from J, leaving 10 bases between them. CDR3 bases: TGTGCCAGCAGCACGGACCGCAACAATGAGCAGTTCTTC. The encoded protein is CASSTDRNNEQFF. Complete variable domain (other parts from reference TRBV11-1 and TRBJ2-1): EAEVAQSPRYKITEKSQAVAFWCDPISGHATLYWYRQILGQGPELLVQFQDESVVDDSQLPKDRFSAERLKGVDSTLKIQPAELGDSAMYLCASSTDRNNEQFFGPGTRLTVL.

The CDR3 spells CSAKRGFNTEAFF. The CDR3 coding sequence is TGCAGTGCTAAGCGAGGGTTTAACACTGAAGCTTTCTTT. The chain links TRBV20-1 to TRBJ1-1, with D unresolved. The length of the CDR3 is 13 residues. Trimming shortened V by 4 bases and J by 2 bases, and 11 bases separated the two germline ends. CDR1 DFQATT and CDR2 SNEGSKA come from the germline V gene (reference sequence).

This chain links TRBV20-1 with TRBJ2-5; 9 bases are shared with TRBD1. Germline values: CDR1 DFQATT, CDR2 SNEGSKA (reference sequence). CDR3 length: 15 residues. V gave up 4 bases and J gave up 4 bases; unmatched junction bases: 10. CDR3 DNA sequence: TGCAGTGCTACATCAGGACAGGGGATGGGAGAGACCCAGTACTTC. It encodes CSATSGQGMGETQYF.